The rows below give T cell receptor beta chains drawn from one sample of a study of vaccination and CD4 T cells after COVID-19. Antigen specificity for these receptors is unknown. TCRdb redid the calling of the PCR reads with MiXCR, one entry per CDR3 protein. Of some 23,000 distinct CDR3 sequences in the sample, 40% to 50% were seen once. The sample was CD4+ T cells from blood, cultured in vitro, taken before SARS-CoV-2 vaccination. These receptors came from a human donor who received a COVID-19 vaccine. The CDR3 runs from the conserved cysteine through the conserved F or W. The D gene is left open where the match is weak. Where a row states a size, it is once, few, many or the class of an expanded clone; other rows omit it.

d_gene	v_gene	j_gene	abundance	CDR3aa	CDR3nt
TRBD2	TRBV20-1	TRBJ2-3	.	CSAGLAGGRMDTQYF	TGCAGTGCGGGACTAGCGGGGGGGCGGATGGATACGCAGTATTTT
.	TRBV27	TRBJ2-5	.	CASSPPLGRGETQYF	TGTGCCAGCAGTCCTCCGTTGGGTAGGGGGGAGACCCAGTACTTC
.	TRBV7-3	TRBJ2-3	.	CASSLLGRGADTQYF	TGTGCCAGCAGCTTGCTAGGCAGGGGGGCGGATACGCAGTATTTT
TRBD1	TRBV7-9	TRBJ2-6	few	CASSRAGTGISGANVLTF	TGTGCCAGCAGTCGAGCCGGGACAGGGATTTCTGGGGCCAACGTCCTGACTTTC
.	TRBV18	TRBJ1-1	.	CASSPWGARTEAFF	TGTGCCAGCTCACCATGGGGGGCGCGGACTGAAGCTTTCTTT
.	TRBV21-1	TRBJ2-2	.	CASSKAFDRGGSGELFF	TGTGCCAGCAGCAAAGCGTTCGACAGGGGAGGTTCCGGGGAGCTGTTTTTT
.	TRBV29-1	TRBJ2-3	.	CSARTEPSTQYF	TGCAGCGCCCGGACAGAACCCTCTACGCAGTATTTT
.	TRBV10-3	TRBJ2-5	few	CAIKDEGVRETQYF	TGTGCCATCAAGGATGAGGGGGTAAGGGAGACCCAGTACTTC
.	TRBV7-2	TRBJ1-2	few	CASRIRRGDDYGYTF	TGTGCCAGCAGGATCCGACGGGGGGACGACTATGGCTACACCTTC
.	TRBV6-1	TRBJ2-7	few	CASSEFVGTYEQYF	TGTGCCAGCAGTGAATTTGTTGGAACCTACGAGCAGTACTTC
.	TRBV2	TRBJ2-7	.	CASNPTRAYEQYF	TGTGCCAGCAACCCGACGAGGGCCTACGAGCAGTACTTC
TRBD2	TRBV5-7	TRBJ2-5	.	CASRSGTSGGDGETQYF	TGTGCCAGCAGGTCCGGGACTAGCGGGGGGGACGGGGAGACCCAGTACTTC
.	TRBV18	TRBJ2-3	.	CASSLGRPMTDTQYF	TGTGCCAGCTCACTGGGACGACCTATGACAGATACGCAGTATTTT
.	TRBV4-1	TRBJ1-6	.	CASSQGESSYNSPLHF	TGCGCCAGCAGCCAAGGGGAGAGCTCCTATAATTCACCCCTCCACTTT